This record looks at one TCR beta chain sequence and its context. The antigen remains unidentified. These data belong to a study of blood T cells in healthy people across ages. Regarding the study as a whole: Unknown donor CMV status possibly confounded expanded clonotype changes.

A second roughly 7 to 11 cycle PCR used barcoded and J-beta primers. Each CDR3 protein is one row after TCRdb ran MiXCR on the 5' RACE reads. The profile covers about 400,000 distinct CDR3 sequences, with 50% to 60% appearing a single time and 45% to 55% taken by the ten largest. V lost 0 bases to trimming and J lost 0 bases; unmatched junction nucleotides: 6. The length of the CDR3 is 17 residues. CDR1 is MGHRA and CDR2 is YSYEKL in the germline V gene. The sample taken for sequencing was blood. This clonotype was sampled from a man in his fifties or sixties in good health. J is TRBJ2-3 and V is TRBV4-1, with TRBD2 identical over 7 bases. CDR3 loop: CASSQEGTGGSTDTQYF. CDR3 nucleotide sequence: TGCGCCAGCAGCCAAGAAGGGACGGGGGGTAGCACAGATACGCAGTATTTT.